This T cell receptor beta chain is drawn from a study of identical twins. The study's findings and limits: A cross-sectional statistical analysis, not follow-up of the same donors, supported the conclusions. Out-of-frame beta chain sequences displayed weaker excess sharing between twins.

The table lists this clonotype with many counts. Its antigen is unknown. One entry per CDR3 protein, called by TCRdb with MiXCR from the 5' RACE reads. Here the sample spans 300,000 to 350,000 distinct CDR3 sequences, 9% to 15% being singletons. The germline V gene encodes CDR1 SGHKS and CDR2 YYEKEE (reference sequence). Trimming at V came to 0 bases and at J to 6 bases, leaving 9 bases not matched to a gene. This CDR3 is 15 amino acids long. These same data were also listed under a study on yellow fever vaccine responses in identical twins. As that report states: The T cell response to vaccination in identical twins was reportedly partly convergent and partly personalized.

V is TRBV5-5 and J is TRBJ2-7; the match to TRBD2 covers 7 bases. The sequence came from a woman aged 18-35 years in good health. The sample was CD8+ T cells sorted from blood. CDR3 sequence: CASSLARRELGEQYF. The CDR3 DNA reads TGTGCCAGCAGCTTGGCCCGGCGGGAGCTGGGCGAGCAGTACTTC.